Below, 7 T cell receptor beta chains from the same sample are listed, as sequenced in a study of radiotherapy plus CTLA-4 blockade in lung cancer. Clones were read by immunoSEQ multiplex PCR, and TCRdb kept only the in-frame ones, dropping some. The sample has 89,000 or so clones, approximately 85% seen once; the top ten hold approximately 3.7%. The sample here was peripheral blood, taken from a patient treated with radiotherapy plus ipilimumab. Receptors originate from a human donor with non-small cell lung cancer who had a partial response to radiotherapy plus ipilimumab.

CDR3 amino acids: CASSTSGRWSEQFF. CDR3 bases: TGTGCCAGCTCAACTAGCGGGAGATGGAGTGAGCAGTTCTTC. The V call is TRBV18, the J call TRBJ2-1; 11 nucleotides agree with TRBD2. The CDR3 contains 14 residues. Germline V lookup: CDR1 KGHSH, CDR2 LQKENI. The junction had 6 bases not matched to a gene; V was cut back by 5 bases and J by 9 bases.

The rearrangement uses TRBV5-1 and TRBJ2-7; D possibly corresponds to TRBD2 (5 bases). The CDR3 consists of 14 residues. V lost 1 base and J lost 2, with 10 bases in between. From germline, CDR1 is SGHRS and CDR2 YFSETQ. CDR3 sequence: CASSLSGSTYEQYF. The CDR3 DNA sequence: TGCGCCAGCAGCTTGTCTGGGAGCACCTACGAGCAGTACTTC.

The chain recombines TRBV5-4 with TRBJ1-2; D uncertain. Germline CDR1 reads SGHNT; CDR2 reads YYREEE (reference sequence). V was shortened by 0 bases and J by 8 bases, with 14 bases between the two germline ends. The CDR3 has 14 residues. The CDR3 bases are TGTGCCAGCAGCTTGGCGAATTCCCCGCGGGGCTACACCTTC. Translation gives CASSLANSPRGYTF. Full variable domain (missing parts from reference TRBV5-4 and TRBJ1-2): ETGVTQSPTHLIKTRGQQVTLRCSSQSGHNTVSWYQQALGQGPQFIFQYYREEENGRGNFPPRFSGLQFPNYSSELNVNALELDDSALYLCASSLANSPRGYTFGSGTRLTVV.

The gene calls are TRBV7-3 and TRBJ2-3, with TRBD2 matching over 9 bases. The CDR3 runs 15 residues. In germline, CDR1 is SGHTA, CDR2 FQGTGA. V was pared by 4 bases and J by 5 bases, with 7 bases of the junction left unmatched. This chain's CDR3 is CASSSYATSGDTQYF. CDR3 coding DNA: TGTGCCAGCAGCTCCTACGCGACTAGCGGAGATACGCAGTATTTT.

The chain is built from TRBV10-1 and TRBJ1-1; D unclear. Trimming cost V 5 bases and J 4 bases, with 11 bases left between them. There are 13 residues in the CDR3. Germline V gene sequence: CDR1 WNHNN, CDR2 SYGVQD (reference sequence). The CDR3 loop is CASSPGGSTEAFF. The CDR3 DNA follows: TGCGCCAGCAGTCCGGGTGGAAGCACTGAAGCTTTCTTT.

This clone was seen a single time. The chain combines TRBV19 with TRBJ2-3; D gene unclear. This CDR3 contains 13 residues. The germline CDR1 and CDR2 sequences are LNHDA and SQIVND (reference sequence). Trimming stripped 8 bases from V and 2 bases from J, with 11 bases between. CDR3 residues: CASSADHTDTQYF. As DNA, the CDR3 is TGTGCCAGTTCCGCGGATCACACAGATACGCAGTATTTT.

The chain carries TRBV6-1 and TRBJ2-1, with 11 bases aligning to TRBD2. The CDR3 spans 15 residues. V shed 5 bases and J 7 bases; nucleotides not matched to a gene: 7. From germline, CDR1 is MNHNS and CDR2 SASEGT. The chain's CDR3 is CASSKLAGVSNEQFF. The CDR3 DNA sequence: TGTGCCAGCAGTAAACTAGCGGGAGTTTCAAATGAGCAGTTCTTC.